Listed below are T cell receptor beta chains from one sample, sequenced in a study of blood T cell repertoires in COVID-19. This table comes from immunoSEQ multiplex PCR, and its TCRdb copy is limited to in-frame clones, with some not included. The profile shows approximately 150,000 clones, roughly 80% of them singletons. Sequencing input: peripheral blood. These receptors came from a man aged 65-85 years with active or convalescent COVID-19. Both conserved end residues are part of each CDR3. D genes are given only for firm matches. Clone size appears in some rows only: once, few, many, or a class for an expanded clone.

>-|-|TRBJ2-7|TRBV5-1
CASSYRGVAYEQYF
TGCGCCAGCAGTTATCGCGGGGTGGCTTACGAGCAGTACTTC
>few|-|TRBJ2-2|TRBV19
CASSNYNTGELFF
TGTGCCAGTAGTAATTATAACACCGGGGAGCTGTTTTTT
>-|TRBD1|TRBJ2-2|TRBV5-1
CASSLGTGSNTGELFF
TGCGCCAGCAGCTTGGGGACAGGGTCGAACACCGGGGAGCTGTTTTTT
>once|TRBD2|TRBJ2-1|TRBV27
CASEARGVYNEQFF
TGTGCCAGCGAGGCCCGGGGGGTCTACAATGAGCAGTTCTTC
>-|-|TRBJ1-1|TRBV2
CASSPSVNTEAFF
TGTGCCAGCAGTCCCTCAGTGAACACTGAAGCTTTCTTT
>-|TRBD1|TRBJ2-5|TRBV6-2/TRBV6-3
CASSYWGTDKQETQYF
TGTGCCAGCAGTTACTGGGGGACAGACAAACAAGAGACCCAGTACTTC
>few|-|TRBJ2-1|TRBV30
CAWSPTALYEQFF
TGTGCCTGGAGTCCCACCGCCCTATATGAGCAGTTCTTC
>-|-|TRBJ2-1|TRBV10-3
CAISDRGQDEQFF
TGTGCCATCAGTGACCGGGGACAAGATGAGCAGTTCTTC
>-|TRBD1|TRBJ2-7|TRBV6-5
CASSYSRDRGHEQYF
TGTGCCAGCAGTTACTCCCGGGACAGGGGCCACGAGCAGTACTTC
>-|-|TRBJ1-5|TRBV11-2
CASSSQGDQPQHF
TGTGCCAGCAGCTCACAGGGAGATCAGCCCCAGCATTTT
>-|-|TRBJ1-2|TRBV12-5
CASGLPNIVQGLGYGYTF
TGTGCTAGTGGTTTGCCAAACATCGTCCAGGGGCTCGGCTATGGCTACACCTTC
>few|TRBD1|TRBJ2-7|TRBV15
CATSRGTGPVGEQYF
TGTGCCACCAGCAGGGGGACAGGCCCCGTGGGGGAGCAGTACTTC
>-|TRBD1|TRBJ2-7|TRBV6-2/TRBV6-3
CASSGWTGGYEQYF
TGTGCCAGCAGTGGGTGGACAGGGGGCTACGAGCAGTACTTC
>-|TRBD2|TRBJ2-5|TRBV14
CASSHRLAGGLGTQYF
TGTGCCAGCAGCCATCGACTAGCGGGAGGGCTGGGGACCCAGTACTTC
>-|TRBD1|TRBJ1-5|TRBV2
CASSDRDPQPQHF
TGTGCCAGCAGCGACAGGGATCCTCAGCCCCAGCATTTT
>-|TRBD1|TRBJ1-4|TRBV28
CASNGPGTGKEKLFF
TGTGCCAGCAACGGACCCGGGACAGGGAAAGAAAAACTGTTTTTT
>-|TRBD1|TRBJ1-2|TRBV30
CAWSVGQGARGYGYTF
TGTGCCTGGAGTGTAGGGCAGGGGGCGCGAGGCTATGGCTACACCTTC
>-|-|TRBJ2-1|TRBV7-9
CASNRGLGEQFF
TGTGCCAGCAATAGGGGTTTGGGTGAGCAGTTCTTC
>-|TRBD2|TRBJ2-7|TRBV10-3
CAMDGGGMSEQYF
TGTGCGATGGACGGCGGGGGGATGAGTGAGCAGTACTTC
>-|TRBD2|TRBJ2-3|TRBV27
CASSPIGTSGGVVDTQYF
TGTGCCAGCAGTCCCATTGGGACTAGCGGGGGAGTGGTAGATACGCAGTATTTT
>-|-|TRBJ1-3|TRBV11-3
CASSFSTGDTIYF
TGTGCCAGCAGCTTCTCGACCGGGGACACCATATATTTT